This T cell receptor (beta chain) stems from a study of blood T cells in healthy people across ages. On this clonotype itself: Its antigen is as yet unknown.

CDR3 length: 15 residues. Sample-barcoded 5' priming and a J-beta primer mix drove a second PCR of roughly 6 to 12 cycles. TCRdb itself ran the 5' RACE reads through MiXCR, one entry per CDR3 protein. The sample lists a few hundred thousand distinct CDR3 sequences; roughly a quarter were seen once. Study conclusions and caveats: Long-lived donors carried more naive CD4+ cells and greater diversity than aged donors.

This chain uses TRBV12-3 or TRBV12-4 with TRBJ2-5; 7 bases are shared with TRBD1. The DNA end is more similar to TRBJ2-1, so the J call may be wrong. The sequence derives from a woman aged 65 to 85 in good health. Sequences were obtained from blood. The CDR3 DNA sequence: TGTGCCAGCGGTTACAAACAGGGGTCCAGCAATGAGCAGTTCTTC. Amino acids: CASGYKQGSSNEQFF.